This TCR beta chain was identified in a study of identical twins' blood T cells. Study observations and caveats: Each donor's most abundant TCRbeta clonotypes shared more CDR3 sequences with her twin than unrelated donors.

Looked up from germline, CDR1 is DFQATT and CDR2 is SNEGSKA (reference sequence). V was pared by 1 base and J by 5 bases, with 15 bases between. The CDR3 length is 15 residues. Each TCR cDNA library carried sample-specific barcodes on both ends. From the 5' RACE reads, TCRdb called clonotypes with MiXCR, one entry per CDR3 protein. Of 400,000 or so distinct CDR3 sequences listed, roughly 27% are singletons. In its sample, this clonotype was seen a few times. Its antigen is not identified. Sequencing was carried out using PBMCs. This TCR was recovered from a woman aged 18-49 years in good health. The chain employs TRBV20-1 and TRBJ1-5, with a weak D call TRBD1 (5 bases). The CDR3 is CSARATGTADQPQHF. As DNA, the CDR3 is TGCAGTGCTAGAGCTACCGGGACGGCGGATCAGCCCCAGCATTTT.